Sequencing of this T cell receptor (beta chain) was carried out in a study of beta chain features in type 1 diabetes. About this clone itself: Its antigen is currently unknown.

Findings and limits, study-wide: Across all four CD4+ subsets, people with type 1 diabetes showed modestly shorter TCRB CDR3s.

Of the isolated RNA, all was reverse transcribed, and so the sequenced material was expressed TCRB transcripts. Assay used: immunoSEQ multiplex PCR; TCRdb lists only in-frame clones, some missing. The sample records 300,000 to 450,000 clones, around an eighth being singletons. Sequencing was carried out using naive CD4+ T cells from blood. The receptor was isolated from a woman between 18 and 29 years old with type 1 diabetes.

The chain's CDR3 is CASSPGMNTEAFF. The CDR3 nucleotides read TGTGCCAGCAGCCCAGGAATGAACACTGAAGCTTTCTTT. The rearrangement links TRBV9 to TRBJ1-1; D gene uncertain. The V end was cut by 4 bases, the J end by 0 bases, with 7 bases between. The CDR3 is made up of 13 amino acids. Germline V gene sequence: CDR1 SGDLS, CDR2 YYNGEE. Looking up the rest from reference TRBV9 and TRBJ1-1 gives the full variable domain: DSGVTQTPKHLITATGQRVTLRCSPRSGDLSVYWYQQSLDQGLQFLIQYYNGEERAKGNILERFSAQQFPDLHSELNLSSLELGDSALYFCASSPGMNTEAFFGQGTRLTVV.